The source of this T cell receptor beta chain is a study of blood T cell repertoires in COVID-19. Produced via immunoSEQ multiplex PCR; TCRdb's table is partial and in-frame only. The sample carries about 150,000 clones, roughly 84% recorded once. CDR1 is MDHEN and CDR2 is SYDVKM in the germline V gene. Unmatched junction bases numbered 9, after V lost 4 bases and J lost 7 bases. The CDR3 sequence is 15 residues long. This receptor was obtained from a woman between 45 and 60 years old with acute or convalescent COVID-19. The specimen was peripheral blood. The V call is TRBV28, the J call TRBJ1-2; 10 bases align to TRBD1. CDR3: CASSSPTGGAVGYTF. Written as DNA, the CDR3 is TGTGCCAGCAGTTCCCCGACAGGGGGCGCGGTTGGCTACACCTTC.